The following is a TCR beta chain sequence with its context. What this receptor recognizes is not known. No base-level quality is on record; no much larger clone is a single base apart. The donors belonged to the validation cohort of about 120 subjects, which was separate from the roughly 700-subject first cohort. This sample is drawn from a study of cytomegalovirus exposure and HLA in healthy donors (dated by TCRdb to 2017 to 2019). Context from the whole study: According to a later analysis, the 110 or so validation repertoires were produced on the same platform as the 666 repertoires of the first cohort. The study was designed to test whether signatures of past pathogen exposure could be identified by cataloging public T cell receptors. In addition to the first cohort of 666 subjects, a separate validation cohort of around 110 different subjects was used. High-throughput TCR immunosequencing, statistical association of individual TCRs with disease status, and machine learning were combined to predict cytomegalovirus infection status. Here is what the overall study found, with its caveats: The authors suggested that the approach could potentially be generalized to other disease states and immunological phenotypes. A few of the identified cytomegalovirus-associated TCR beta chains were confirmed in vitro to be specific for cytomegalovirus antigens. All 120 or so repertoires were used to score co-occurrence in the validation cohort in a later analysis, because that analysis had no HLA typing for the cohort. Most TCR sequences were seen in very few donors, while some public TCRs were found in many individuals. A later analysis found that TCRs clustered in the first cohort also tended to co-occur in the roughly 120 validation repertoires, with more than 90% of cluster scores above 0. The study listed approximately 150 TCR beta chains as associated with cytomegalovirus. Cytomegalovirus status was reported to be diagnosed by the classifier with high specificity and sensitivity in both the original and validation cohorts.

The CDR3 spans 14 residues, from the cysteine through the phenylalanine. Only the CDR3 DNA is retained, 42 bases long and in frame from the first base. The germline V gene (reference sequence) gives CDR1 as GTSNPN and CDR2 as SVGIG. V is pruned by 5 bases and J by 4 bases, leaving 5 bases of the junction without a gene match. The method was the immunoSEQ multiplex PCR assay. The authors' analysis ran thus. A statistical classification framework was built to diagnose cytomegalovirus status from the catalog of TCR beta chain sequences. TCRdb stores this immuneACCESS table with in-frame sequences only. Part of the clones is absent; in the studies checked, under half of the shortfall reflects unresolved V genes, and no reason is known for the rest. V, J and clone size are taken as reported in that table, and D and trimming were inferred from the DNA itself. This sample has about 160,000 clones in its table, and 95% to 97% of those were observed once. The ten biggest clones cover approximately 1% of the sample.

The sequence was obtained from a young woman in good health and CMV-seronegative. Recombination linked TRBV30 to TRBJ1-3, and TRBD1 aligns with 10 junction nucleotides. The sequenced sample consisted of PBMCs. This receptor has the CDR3 CAWGGQGPGNTIYF. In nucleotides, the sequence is TGTGCCTGGGGGGGACAGGGGCCCGGAAACACCATATATTTT.